These 6 T cell receptor beta chains were all obtained from the same sample, sequenced in a study of cytomegalovirus exposure and HLA in healthy donors. In the PCR, 60 Vbeta and 13 Jbeta primers were used. Profiled with immunoSEQ multiplex PCR; TCRdb holds only in-frame clones, not every one. The sample holds more than 150,000 clones, 60% to 80% seen once. Sequencing was done on a sample of PBMCs. These receptor sequences come from a man aged 45 to 65 in good health and CMV-seropositive.

Only a few counts were recorded for this clone. The chain is built from TRBV29-1 and TRBJ2-7; 8 positions agree with TRBD2. V gave up 1 base and J gave up 2 bases; unmatched junction bases: 1. CDR1 SQVTM and CDR2 ANQGSEA come from the germline V gene. The CDR3 loop spans 13 amino acids. The CDR3 bases are TGCAGCGTTGAAGTTAGCGGGGCCTACGAGCAGTACTTC. It codes for CSVEVSGAYEQYF.

The J gene is TRBJ2-7, the V gene TRBV5-5; D may be TRBD1 (5 bases). From germline, CDR1 is SGHKS and CDR2 YYEKEE (reference sequence). CDR3 length: 12 amino acids. Trimming cost V 2 bases and J 5 bases, with 8 bases left between them. The CDR3 protein is CASSFTGDEQYV. The CDR3 DNA reads as TGTGCCAGCAGCTTTACAGGAGACGAGCAGTACGTC.

The chain recombines TRBV14 with TRBJ2-7; TRBD2 aligns across 8 bases. The CDR3 has 16 residues. The germline gives CDR1 SGHDN, CDR2 FVKESK. V was clipped by 2 bases and J by 4 bases; unmatched bases: 10. The CDR3: CASSQSRGGARYEQYF. The CDR3 DNA reads as TGTGCCAGCAGCCAATCTCGGGGGGGGGCCAGATACGAGCAGTACTTC.

This chain uses TRBV4-1 with TRBJ1-1, with a tentative D call TRBD1 (5 bases). CDR1 is MGHRA, CDR2 YSYEKL, per germline. The V and J ends lost 4 bases and 3 bases respectively, with 15 bases between them. CDR3 length equals 15 residues. The CDR3 DNA is TGCGCCAGCAGCCCAGGCAGGGTCAGGGACACTGAAGCTTTCTTT. Its translation is CASSPGRVRDTEAFF.

The chain has TRBV19 and TRBJ2-1; D is unclear. CDR3 length: 13 residues. V lost 5 bases and J lost 4, with 9 bases in between. Germline assignment: CDR1 LNHDA and CDR2 SQIVND (reference sequence). The DNA for the CDR3 is TGTGCCAGTAGTCTCCCCCCTTACAATGAGCAGTTCTTC. This codes for CASSLPPYNEQFF.

The chain combines TRBV28 with TRBJ1-2; 9 nucleotides align to TRBD1. With 3 bases clipped from V and 0 bases from J, the junction kept 5 bases outside the gene matches. The CDR3 length is 16 residues. From germline, CDR1 is MDHEN and CDR2 SYDVKM. CDR3 DNA: TGTGCCAGCAGTTTCGAAAGACAGGGGGCTAACTATGGCTACACCTTC. This sequence encodes CASSFERQGANYGYTF.